The TCR beta chain under discussion was sequenced for a study of human T cells and chemical hapten exposure. Study at large: TCR yields per sample varied, mainly owing to small pooled library volume differences.

This clonotype was observed at least ten times. Its antigen is unidentified. The library gave individual cDNA molecules unique molecular identifiers. One entry per CDR3 protein, called by TCRdb with MiXCR from the RACE reads. The repertoire holds approximately 60,000 distinct CDR3 sequences, with 9.5% to 11% as singletons. Study-level points and caveats: The number of TCRs over 1 in 1000 frequency stayed unchanged after DPC.

Time point denoted: patch test 3, about 24 weeks after DPC sensitization. Treatment meaning: therapeutic diphenylcyclopropenone sensitization with weekly scalp DPC. The study enrolled 18 to 70-year-old alopecia patients suitable for DPC. Germline CDR1 and CDR2: SGHNT and YYREEE (reference sequence). V lost 4 bases to trimming and J lost 6 bases, with 16 bases between them. CDR3 size: 14 residues. V usage is TRBV5-4 and J usage is TRBJ1-2; D might be TRBD1 (5 bases). The source was whole blood, collected in connection with sensitization to the hapten diphenylcyclopropenone (DPC). The receptor was derived from a woman aged 30 to 39 with alopecia areata. Some clones in this sample may be carry-over from other donors' samples. CDR3 in DNA: TGTGCCAGCAGCCCCTTTCGACAGCTACATGGCTACACCTTC. It yields the protein CASSPFRQLHGYTF. The full variable domain, rest sourced from reference TRBV5-4 and TRBJ1-2, is ETGVTQSPTHLIKTRGQQVTLRCSSQSGHNTVSWYQQALGQGPQFIFQYYREEENGRGNFPPRFSGLQFPNYSSELNVNALELDDSALYLCASSPFRQLHGYTFGSGTRLTVV.